One and the same sample provided the 13 T cell receptor beta chains below, sequenced in a study of naive and memory T cell subsets. Study-level results: Possibly reflecting memory cells re-expressing CD45RA, a few larger clonotypes occurred in naive repertoires, especially CD8.

Both TRBC1 and TRBC2 were covered by a beta constant-region primer of two equimolar oligonucleotides. Ligated cDNA was amplified by four rounds of PCR with nested alpha and beta constant-region primers and SP2. In TCRdb, the UMI-ligation and nested PCR reads were re-called with MiXCR into one record per CDR3 protein. The table shows around 93,000 distinct CDR3 sequences, with about 11% occurring only once. These receptors have no identified antigens. Sequencing was performed on naive CD4+ T cells from blood. These receptors came from a human donor in good health.

The table lists this clonotype with a few counts. The chain carries TRBV28 and TRBJ1-4, with D possibly TRBD1 on 5 matching bases. From germline, CDR1 is MDHEN and CDR2 SYDVKM. The CDR3 has 13 amino acids. V was clipped by 5 bases and J by 4 bases, with 8 bases between them. In nucleotides, the CDR3 is TGTGCCAGCAGTGGGGGGGTTAATGAAAAACTGTTTTTT. It translates to CASSGGVNEKLFF.

The chain joins TRBV2 to TRBJ1-1; no clear D. This CDR3 contains 13 residues. CDR1 and CDR2 (germline): SNHLY, FYNNEI. V gave up 4 bases and J gave up 1 base, with 7 bases separating them. The CDR3 sequence: CASSVSQNTEAFF. DNA of the CDR3: TGTGCCAGCAGTGTAAGTCAGAACACTGAAGCTTTCTTT.

V and J are TRBV27 and TRBJ1-2; weak D call: TRBD1 (5 bases). The CDR3 contains 16 residues. The ends were cut back, 6 bases at V and 0 bases at J, with 17 bases in the middle. The germline gives CDR1 MNHEY, CDR2 SMNVEV (reference sequence). CDR3 sequence reads: CASRRGETKANYGYTF. CDR3 sequence (DNA): TGTGCCAGCAGACGGGGGGAGACTAAAGCTAACTATGGCTACACCTTC.

V gene TRBV20-1 combines with J gene TRBJ2-2; D is uncertain. Trimming removed 0 bases at V and 6 bases at J, with 8 bases between. Looked up from germline, CDR1 is DFQATT and CDR2 is SNEGSKA (reference sequence). The CDR3 has 13 amino acids. The CDR3 DNA follows: TGCAGTGCTAGAGATCACGGGTCCGGGGAGCTGTTTTTT. This codes for CSARDHGSGELFF.

The chain recombines TRBV6-6 with TRBJ1-6, with a possible D match to TRBD1 (5 bases). Germline V gives CDR1 MNHNY, CDR2 SVGAGI (reference sequence). Trimming removed 3 bases from V and 4 bases from J, with 19 bases in between. The CDR3 loop spans 18 amino acids. The CDR3 is CASSYRGGSNGYNSPLHF. Here the CDR3 DNA reads TGTGCCAGCAGTTATCGGGGGGGATCGAACGGATATAATTCACCCCTCCACTTT.

J is TRBJ2-5 and V is TRBV28, with a weak D call TRBD1 (6 bases). Trimming cost V 4 bases and J 2 bases, with 20 bases left between them. The CDR3 has 17 residues. Germline lookup yields CDR1 MDHEN and CDR2 SYDVKM. The CDR3 DNA reads as TGTGCCAGCAGTTCCTCGCCCCACTTGCAGGGGCAAGAGACCCAGTACTTC. Its protein product is CASSSSPHLQGQETQYF.

This clonotype showed up many times. V usage is TRBV5-1 and J usage is TRBJ2-1, with 8 bases identical to TRBD2. The germline V gene has CDR1 SGHRS and CDR2 YFSETQ. The CDR3 spans 12 residues. The trim removed 5 bases at V and 6 bases at J, leaving 1 base unmatched. The CDR3 sequence: CASRAGANEQFF. In nucleotides, the CDR3 is TGCGCCAGCAGAGCGGGAGCCAATGAGCAGTTCTTC.

The V gene is TRBV5-1, the J gene TRBJ1-1, with 10 bases matching TRBD1. The trim removed 4 bases at V and 2 bases at J, leaving 11 bases unmatched. Germline CDR1 SGHRS, CDR2 YFSETQ. This CDR3 region has 17 residues. CDR3 sequence reads: CASSLIRDRGRNTEAFF. The CDR3 region has the DNA TGCGCCAGCAGCCTCATCCGGGACAGGGGACGAAACACTGAAGCTTTCTTT.

This clonotype appeared a few times. The V and J genes are TRBV7-3 and TRBJ2-1; 9 bases are a match to TRBD2. The V segment lost 2 bases and the J segment 5 bases; nucleotides outside the gene matches: 7. Germline values: CDR1 SGHTA, CDR2 FQGTGA. The CDR3 is made up of 16 amino acids. In DNA form, the CDR3 reads TGTGCCAGCAGCTTAGGGATTAGCGGGGGAGACAATGAGCAGTTCTTC. Translating it yields CASSLGISGGDNEQFF.

This clonotype was counted a few times. The rearrangement joins TRBV29-1 to TRBJ2-7; 9 bases are shared with TRBD1. The CDR3 runs 15 residues. The J segment lost 2 bases and the V segment lost 0 bases, leaving 5 bases of the junction unmatched. Germline CDR1 SQVTM, CDR2 ANQGSEA. This CDR3 is CSVEERDRDPYEQYF. In DNA, the CDR3 is TGCAGCGTTGAAGAGAGGGACAGGGATCCCTACGAGCAGTACTTC.

This clonotype was observed a handful of times. The chain recombines TRBV4-2 with TRBJ2-7, with 10 bases that match TRBD1. The germline gives CDR1 LGHNA, CDR2 YNFKEQ. The CDR3 is 15 residues long. V lost 3 bases and J lost 5; bases outside the gene matches: 7. In DNA, the CDR3 is TGTGCCAGCAGCCATCGGGACAGGGGATCGAACGAGCAGTACTTC. This translates into CASSHRDRGSNEQYF.

This clonotype was detected once. The CDR3 here is CASSQDWRTQPQHF. In nucleotides, the CDR3 is TGCGCCAGCAGCCAAGATTGGAGGACTCAGCCCCAGCATTTT. This rearrangement joins TRBV4-3 to TRBJ1-5; D gene uncertain. Germline CDR1 and CDR2: LGHNA and YSLEER. The CDR3 sequence is 14 residues long. Between the trimmed V and J ends, which lost 0 bases and 6 bases, there was a span of 9 bases.

The rearrangement links TRBV19 to TRBJ2-1; 13 bases match TRBD2. Per the germline V gene, CDR1 is LNHDA and CDR2 is SQIVND (reference sequence). The CDR3 loop spans 16 amino acids. Trimming at V came to 7 bases and at J to 5 bases, leaving 8 bases not matched to a gene. The CDR3: CASTLVGLAGNNEQFF. In DNA, the CDR3 is TGTGCCAGTACCCTAGTGGGACTAGCGGGGAACAATGAGCAGTTCTTC.